The 4 T cell receptor beta chains in this list originate from one sample, sequenced in a study of T cell changes during pregnancy in multiple sclerosis. This table comes from immunoSEQ multiplex PCR, and its TCRdb copy is limited to in-frame clones, with some not included. The sample has tens of thousands of clones; more than 70% are singletons. This specimen was peripheral blood, taken in the first trimester of pregnancy. These receptor sequences come from a female donor in good health, enrolled as a control in a pregnancy study.

The CDR3 DNA sequence: TGCGCCAGCAGCCCGAATCGGGGCAGGGGAATGGGTGAAGCTTTCTTT. It encodes CASSPNRGRGMGEAFF. V gene TRBV4-3 combines with J gene TRBJ1-1, with a tentative D call TRBD1 (6 bases). Trimming left V 4 bases short and J 7 bases short, with 22 bases between. Germline lookup yields CDR1 LGHNA and CDR2 YSLEER. The CDR3 sequence is 16 residues long.

The chain carries TRBV4-2 and TRBJ2-5; TRBD1 agrees at 7 bases. The J call is doubtful: the DNA matches TRBJ2-7 better. Germline V gene sequence: CDR1 LGHNA, CDR2 YNFKEQ. The CDR3 runs to 17 residues. CDR3 residues: CASSQDADRSLSYEQYF. Here the CDR3 DNA reads TGTGCCAGCAGCCAAGACGCGGACAGGAGCCTCTCCTACGAGCAGTACTTC.

J is TRBJ2-7 and V is TRBV30; D is ambiguous. CDR3 size: 10 residues. V was trimmed by 1 base and J by 6 bases, leaving 4 bases between them. Germline V CDR1 and CDR2: GTSNPN, SVGIG (reference sequence). CDR3 amino acids: CAWSGGEQYF. CDR3 sequence (DNA): TGTGCCTGGAGTGGAGGCGAGCAGTACTTC.

J is TRBJ1-4 and V is TRBV28, with a weak D call TRBD1 (6 bases). CDR1 and CDR2 (germline): MDHEN, SYDVKM. The CDR3 sequence is 16 residues long. The germline V and J ends were trimmed by 4 bases and 7 bases, with 19 bases remaining between them. The CDR3 coding sequence is TGTGCCAGCAGTTCCGGAGTAATTCGAGGGGGTGAAAAACTGTTTTTT. Amino acid sequence: CASSSGVIRGGEKLFF.